This TCR beta chain emerged from a study of cytomegalovirus exposure and HLA in healthy donors. Broader study findings: An Asian-associated ancestry cluster reportedly showed fewer N-insertions than the approximately 700-donor mean in a later analysis. Data from an earlier analysis indicated that most TCR beta V segments were productive either about 90% or about 30% of the time. Researchers reported in a later analysis that a missense DCLRE1C variant was tied to TCR beta V- and J-gene trimming. Among the CMV-associated chains, a few were confirmed in vitro as specific for CMV antigens.

This clone was recorded a few times. The target antigen is unknown. V lost 0 bases to trimming and J lost 4 bases, with 15 bases between them. Germline CDR1 is MNHEY and CDR2 is SVGAGI. The CDR3 is 16 residues long. PCR used 60 Vbeta primers and 13 Jbeta primers. Profiling relied on immunoSEQ multiplex PCR, and the TCRdb table lists in-frame clones only, not all of them. The sample has more than 150,000 clones; nearly 80% are singletons. This sequence joins TRBV6-5 and TRBJ1-2; D is ambiguous. Specimen: PBMCs. The source is a woman aged 25-40 years in good health and CMV-seropositive. The CDR3, as DNA: TGTGCCAGCAGTTACTCCCCCGCTCGGGGTGCCTATGGCTACACCTTC. This codes for CASSYSPARGAYGYTF.